The 18 T cell receptor beta chains presented below share a single source sample, sequenced in a study of neurological immune-mediated disorders. Time point in this sample: longitudinal time-point 1 (baseline). In TCRdb, the 5' RACE reads were re-called with MiXCR into one record per CDR3 protein. The table records tens of thousands of distinct CDR3 sequences, roughly 3.1% of them present only once. The sample taken for sequencing was PBMCs. The receptors stem from a woman aged 55-70 years with multiple sclerosis.

This clonotype was counted many times. This sequence joins TRBV2 and TRBJ2-7; no clear D gene. Trimming took off 6 bases at V and 6 bases at J, with 12 bases between the two ends. Germline loops: CDR1 SNHLY, CDR2 FYNNEI. The CDR3 contains 12 residues. The CDR3 loop reads CASRDTGLEQYF. Written as DNA, the CDR3 is TGTGCCAGCAGAGATACGGGTCTCGAGCAGTACTTC.

This clonotype was seen ten or more times. The chain combines TRBV12-3 or TRBV12-4 with TRBJ2-2; the D is unclear. V was shortened by 5 bases and J by 3 bases, with 16 bases between the two germline ends. This CDR3 has 16 residues. CDR3 residues: CASSPLGDPDTGELFF. The CDR3 bases are TGTGCCAGCAGTCCTCTAGGCGACCCGGACACCGGGGAGCTGTTTTTT.

This clonotype appeared a few times. The CDR3 region is CASSRDWNTEAFF. The CDR3 DNA is TGTGCCAGCTCCCGGGACTGGAACACTGAAGCTTTCTTT. V and J are TRBV18 and TRBJ1-1, with a weak D call TRBD1 (5 bases). Germline values: CDR1 KGHSH, CDR2 LQKENI. The ends were cut back, 6 bases at V and 1 base at J, with 9 bases in the middle. The CDR3 sequence is 13 residues long. Looking up the rest from reference TRBV18 and TRBJ1-1 gives the full variable domain: NAGVMQNPRHLVRRRGQEARLRCSPMKGHSHVYWYRQLPEEGLKFMVYLQKENIIDESGMPKERFSAEFPKEGPSILRIQQVVRGDSAAYFCASSRDWNTEAFFGQGTRLTVV.

This clonotype was seen many times. The chain couples TRBV14 to TRBJ1-1; D ambiguous. The CDR3 length is 15 residues. Trimming left V 3 bases short and J 2 bases short, with 13 bases between. Germline loops: CDR1 SGHDN, CDR2 FVKESK. The CDR3 reads CASSQLTQVNTEAFF. The CDR3 bases are TGTGCCAGCAGCCAGTTAACGCAGGTAAACACTGAAGCTTTCTTT.

This clonotype occurred many times. The chain combines TRBV4-2 with TRBJ2-5; D is undetermined. V was trimmed by 1 base and J by 1 base, leaving 7 bases between them. Germline V lookup: CDR1 LGHNA, CDR2 YNFKEQ. This CDR3 has 14 residues. The CDR3 here is CASSQAGLQETQYF. CDR3 nucleotides: TGTGCCAGCAGCCAAGCAGGTCTCCAAGAGACCCAGTACTTC.

Worth noting for this clonotype: Relative to the germline gene, one junction end is altered; a read error may explain this. The V call is TRBV20-1, the J call TRBJ2-4; D not resolved. The CDR3 runs to 13 residues. Germline lookup yields CDR1 DFQATT and CDR2 SNEGSKA (reference sequence). The CDR3 region is CSDRDKPQNIQYF. For the CDR3, the DNA is TGCAGTGATAGAGATAAGCCCCAAAACATTCAGTACTTC.

This clonotype was counted at least ten times. At one end, the junction sequence differs from germline, possibly due to a read error. The chain links TRBV20-1 to TRBJ2-7; 9 nucleotides align to TRBD1. CDR1 DFQATT and CDR2 SNEGSKA come from the germline V gene (reference sequence). CDR3 length equals 17 residues. The CDR3 region is CSARFPHDPGQGFVEDF. In DNA form, the CDR3 reads TGCAGTGCTAGGTTTCCCCACGATCCGGGACAGGGATTTGTAGAGGACTTC.

This clonotype has ten or more counts. The CDR3 protein is CASSPGGARNTEAFF. The CDR3 DNA sequence: TGTGCCAGCTCACCGGGGGGCGCAAGGAACACTGAAGCTTTCTTT. The genes are TRBV18 and TRBJ1-1; D is perhaps TRBD1 (6 bases). Deletions cut 3 bases from V and 1 base from J, with 12 bases between. The germline CDR1 and CDR2 sequences are KGHSH and LQKENI. The CDR3 runs to 15 residues.

This clonotype was recorded at least ten times. The CDR3 reads CASRPDTGGYTF. The DNA of the CDR3 is TGTGCCAGCAGACCGGACACGGGAGGCTACACCTTC. The J gene is TRBJ1-2, the V gene TRBV7-2; possible D gene TRBD1, 5 bases. V was cut by 6 bases and J by 8 bases, with 13 bases left in between. The CDR3 is made up of 12 amino acids. Germline CDR1 and CDR2: SGHTA and FQGNSA.

This clonotype came up many times. This chain uses TRBV5-1 with TRBJ2-5, with D possibly being TRBD1 or TRBD2 (5 bases each). The CDR3 spans 16 residues. V lost 7 bases and J lost 4, with 23 bases in between. From germline, CDR1 is SGHRS and CDR2 YFSETQ. The CDR3 DNA reads TGCGCCAGCGGGATTAATCCTCAGGGTGGAGGAGAGACCCAGTACTTC. It translates to CASGINPQGGGETQYF.

This clonotype was detected a few times. In this CDR3 the conserved last residue, phenylalanine or tryptophan, is missing, so a read error is likely. J is TRBJ1-1 and V is TRBV12-3 or TRBV12-4, with D maybe TRBD1 (5 bases). The CDR3 is 16 residues long. V was shortened by 7 bases and J by 5 bases, with 23 bases between the two germline ends. The CDR3 region is CASTQLGPSGRTEAFC. CDR3 coding DNA: TGTGCCAGCACTCAACTTGGGCCGTCGGGGCGGACTGAAGCTTTCTGT.

This clonotype was detected many times. The chain employs TRBV20-1 and TRBJ2-1, with D uncertain. The CDR3 runs to 15 residues. CDR1 DFQATT and CDR2 SNEGSKA come from the germline V gene (reference sequence). V lost 5 bases and J 0 bases, leaving 14 bases between the germline ends. The CDR3 coding sequence is TGCAGTGCTCCCCGCGCCGGTCGCTCCTACAATGAGCAGTTCTTC. Its protein is CSAPRAGRSYNEQFF.

In its sample, this clonotype was seen many times. The chain is built from TRBV5-1 and TRBJ1-4; the D is unclear. V was cut by 2 bases and J by 4 bases, with 18 bases left in between. CDR1 and CDR2 (germline): SGHRS, YFSETQ. There are 17 residues in the CDR3. The chain's CDR3 is CASSFQPSGLGNEKLFF. DNA for the CDR3: TGCGCCAGCAGCTTCCAGCCCTCTGGACTTGGTAATGAAAAACTGTTTTTT.

This clonotype has at least ten counts. The chain combines TRBV2 with TRBJ1-5, with TRBD1 matching 8 bases. J lost 4 bases, V lost 6 bases, and 8 bases had no gene match. CDR1 is SNHLY, CDR2 FYNNEI, per germline. The CDR3 consists of 15 residues. As DNA, the CDR3 is TGTGCCAGCAGAGACAGGGGCTTGAGGAATCAGCCCCAGCATTTT. Encoded protein: CASRDRGLRNQPQHF.

This clonotype occurred many times. The genes are TRBV5-1 and TRBJ2-7; D is perhaps TRBD1 (6 bases). The germline V and J ends were trimmed by 0 bases and 5 bases, with 15 bases remaining between them. The CDR3 runs to 15 residues. Germline CDR1 is SGHRS and CDR2 is YFSETQ. The CDR3 DNA sequence: TGCGCCAGCAGCTTGGCCGGACAGAGCGGCCACGAGCAGTACTTC. This encodes CASSLAGQSGHEQYF.

This clonotype was observed many times. The chain joins TRBV7-8 to TRBJ2-7; unclear D gene. The CDR3 spans 13 residues. Trimming removed 1 base from V and 6 bases from J, with 10 bases in between. Germline CDR1 SGHVS, CDR2 FQNEAQ. CDR3 residues: CASSLVVAGEQYF. For the CDR3, the DNA is TGTGCCAGCAGCTTAGTGGTCGCAGGCGAGCAGTACTTC.

This clonotype was observed many times. This rearrangement joins TRBV20-1 to TRBJ2-3; 7 bases map to TRBD1. V shed 3 bases, J shed 4 bases, and the junction held 1 base outside the gene matches. Germline V CDR1 and CDR2: DFQATT, SNEGSKA (reference sequence). The CDR3 is 12 residues long. The CDR3 DNA reads TGCAGTGCTAGGACAGGGTCAGATACGCAGTATTTT. This gives the protein CSARTGSDTQYF.

Many counts were recorded for this clonotype. The chain has TRBV7-9 and TRBJ1-6, with 10 positions matching TRBD1. Per germline, CDR1 SEHNR and CDR2 FQNEAQ (reference sequence). The CDR3 spans 15 residues. V lost 5 bases, J lost 7 bases, and 5 bases stayed unmatched. CDR3 DNA sequence: TGTGCCAGCAGCCCACGGACAGGGGGAAATTCACCCCTCCACTTT. Amino acid sequence: CASSPRTGGNSPLHF.